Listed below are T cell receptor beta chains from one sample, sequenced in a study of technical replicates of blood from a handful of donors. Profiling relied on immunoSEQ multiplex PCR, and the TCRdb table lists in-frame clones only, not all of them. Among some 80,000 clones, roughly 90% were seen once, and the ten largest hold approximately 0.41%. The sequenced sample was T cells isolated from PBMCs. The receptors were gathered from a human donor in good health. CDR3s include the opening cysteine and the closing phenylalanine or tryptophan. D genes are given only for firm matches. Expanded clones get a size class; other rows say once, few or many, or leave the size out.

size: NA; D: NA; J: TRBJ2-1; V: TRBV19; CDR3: CASSLGTHNNEQFF; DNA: TGTGCCAGTAGTTTGGGGACTCATAACAATGAGCAGTTCTTC
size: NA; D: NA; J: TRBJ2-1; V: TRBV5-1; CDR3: CASSLDWFNEQFF; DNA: TGCGCCAGCAGCTTGGACTGGTTCAATGAGCAGTTCTTC
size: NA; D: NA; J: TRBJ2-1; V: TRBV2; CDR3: CASNVRSYNEQFF; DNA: TGTGCCAGCAACGTCCGGTCCTACAATGAGCAGTTCTTC
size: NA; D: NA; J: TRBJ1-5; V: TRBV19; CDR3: CASSTPQGLIQPQHF; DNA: TGTGCCAGTAGTACTCCTCAGGGGCTGATTCAGCCCCAGCATTTT
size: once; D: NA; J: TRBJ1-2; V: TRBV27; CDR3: CASSSGIGYTF; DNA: TGTGCCAGCAGTTCCGGGATTGGCTACACCTTC
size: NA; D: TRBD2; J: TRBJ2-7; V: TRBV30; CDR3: CAWRLAGGSYEQYF; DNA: TGTGCCTGGAGGTTGGCGGGAGGTTCTTACGAGCAGTACTTC
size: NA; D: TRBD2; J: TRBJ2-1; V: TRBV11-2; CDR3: CASSTLSGRRNNEQFF; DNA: TGTGCCAGCAGCACCCTTAGCGGGAGGAGAAACAATGAGCAGTTCTTC
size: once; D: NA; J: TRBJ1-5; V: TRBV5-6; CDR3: CASSSGYYSNQPQHF; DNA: TGTGCCAGCAGCTCGGGGTATTATAGCAATCAGCCCCAGCATTTT
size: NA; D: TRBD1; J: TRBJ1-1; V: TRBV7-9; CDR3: CASSLPLGTANEAFF; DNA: TGTGCCAGCAGCTTACCTTTAGGGACAGCCAACGAAGCTTTCTTT
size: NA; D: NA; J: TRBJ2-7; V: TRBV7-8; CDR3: CASSSPAWAPTYEQYF; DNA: TGTGCCAGCAGCTCCCCGGCGTGGGCCCCTACCTACGAGCAGTACTTC
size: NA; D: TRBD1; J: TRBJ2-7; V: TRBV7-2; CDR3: CASSQQGDSYEQYF; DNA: TGTGCCAGCAGCCAACAGGGGGATTCCTACGAGCAGTACTTC